These 7 T cell receptor beta chains share one sample of origin, sequenced in a study of patients and donors after allogeneic stem cell transplantation. TCRdb called the RT-PCR reads again in MiXCR, with one record for every CDR3 protein. The data contain about a million distinct CDR3 sequences, more than 15% of them singletons. The material sequenced was blood, either unsorted or a sorted T cell fraction (not recorded which). Receptor source: a human donor who was either an allogeneic HSCT recipient or a stem cell or donor lymphocyte infusion donor (not recorded which). It is not recorded whose cells these are; they may come from a transplant donor.

The J gene is TRBJ2-5, the V gene TRBV12-3 or TRBV12-4; 7 bases are a match to TRBD2. Losses at the gene ends were 5 bases for V and 1 base for J; bases not matched to a gene: 7. The CDR3 is made up of 15 amino acids. In nucleotides, the CDR3 is TGTGCCAGCAGTAACTACGGGACTACCCAAGAGACCCAGTACTTC. It specifies CASSNYGTTQETQYF.

The CDR3 protein is CSVEEDWTGDEQFF. The CDR3 DNA is TGCAGCGTTGAAGAAGATTGGACGGGCGATGAGCAGTTCTTC. The chain uses TRBV29-1 and TRBJ2-1; D is undetermined. Germline assignment: CDR1 SQVTM and CDR2 ANQGSEA. The CDR3 has 14 amino acids. V was trimmed by 0 bases and J by 8 bases, leaving 14 bases between them.

In this sample, this clonotype turned up a few times. V is TRBV10-3 and J is TRBJ1-1; TRBD1 aligns across 7 bases. Per germline, CDR1 ENHRY and CDR2 SYGVKD. Losses at the gene ends were 5 bases for V and 5 bases for J; bases not matched to a gene: 11. The CDR3 has 15 residues. The CDR3 DNA follows: TGTGCCATCAGTAACCTTGGACAGGTAAGGACTGAAGCTTTCTTT. The encoded protein is CAISNLGQVRTEAFF.

At least ten counts were recorded for this clonotype. The chain couples TRBV11-1 to TRBJ2-2; no clear D gene. V was clipped by 4 bases and J by 9 bases, with 6 bases between them. Germline CDR1 is SGHAT and CDR2 is FQDESV (reference sequence). The CDR3 consists of 11 residues. CDR3 residues: CASSSARELFF. The CDR3 region has the DNA TGTGCCAGCAGCTCGGCCCGGGAGCTGTTTTTT.

This clonotype was observed a handful of times. V gene TRBV2 combines with J gene TRBJ2-7, with D maybe TRBD2 (5 bases). The CDR3 spans 13 residues. CDR1 and CDR2 (germline): SNHLY, FYNNEI. V dropped 7 bases and J dropped 0 bases, with 10 bases sitting between them. In nucleotides, the CDR3 is TGTGCCAGCACGGGATACTACTCCTACGAGCAGTACTTC. Its translation: CASTGYYSYEQYF.

The chain links TRBV19 to TRBJ1-6; D is possibly TRBD1 (6 bases). V was pared by 0 bases and J by 8 bases, with 20 bases between. Germline assignment: CDR1 LNHDA and CDR2 SQIVND (reference sequence). The CDR3 is 18 residues long. CDR3 in amino acids: CASSIEPRPTGRYSPLHF. CDR3 sequence (DNA): TGTGCCAGTAGTATAGAACCCCGCCCGACAGGCCGGTATTCACCCCTCCACTTT.

This chain connects TRBV12-3 or TRBV12-4 to TRBJ1-2; TRBD1 might be the D (6 bases). V lost 3 bases to trimming and J lost 7 bases, with 12 bases between them. The CDR3 contains 13 residues. DNA of the CDR3: TGTGCCAGCAGTTTTTCGGGGGGCCGTGGCTACACCTTC. It encodes CASSFSGGRGYTF.